This T cell receptor (beta chain) was sequenced in a study of blood T cell repertoires in COVID-19. Study-wide context: The United States, Italy and Spain provided the acute and convalescent COVID-19 samples.

V was trimmed by 5 bases and J by 8 bases, leaving 16 bases between them. Germline V gene data show CDR1 as LNHDA and CDR2 as SQIVND (reference sequence). The CDR3 has 15 amino acids. Repertoires were generated with immunoSEQ multiplex PCR, while TCRdb's copy carries only in-frame clones and drops some. Found here are roughly 290,000 clones, approximately 89% of them singletons; the top ten hold approximately 8.1%. The receptor was derived from a woman in her fifties or sixties who had recovered from COVID-19. The rearrangement uses TRBV19 and TRBJ1-6, with D perhaps matching TRBD1 (5 bases). The sample consisted of peripheral blood. The CDR3: CASSVSAGRDSPLHF. CDR3 DNA: TGTGCCAGTAGTGTCTCTGCGGGGCGGGATTCACCCCTCCACTTT.